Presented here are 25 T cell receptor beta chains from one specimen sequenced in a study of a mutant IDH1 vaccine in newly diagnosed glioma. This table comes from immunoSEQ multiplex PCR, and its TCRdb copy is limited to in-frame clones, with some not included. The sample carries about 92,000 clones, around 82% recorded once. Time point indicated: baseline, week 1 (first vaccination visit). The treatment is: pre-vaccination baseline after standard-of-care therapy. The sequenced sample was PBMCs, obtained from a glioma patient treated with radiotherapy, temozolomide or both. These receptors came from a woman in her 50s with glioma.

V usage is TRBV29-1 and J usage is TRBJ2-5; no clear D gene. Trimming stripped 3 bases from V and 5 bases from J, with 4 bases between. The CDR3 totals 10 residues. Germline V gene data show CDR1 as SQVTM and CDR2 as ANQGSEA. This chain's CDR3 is CSVDEETQYF. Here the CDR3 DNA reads TGCAGCGTTGACGAGGAGACCCAGTACTTC.

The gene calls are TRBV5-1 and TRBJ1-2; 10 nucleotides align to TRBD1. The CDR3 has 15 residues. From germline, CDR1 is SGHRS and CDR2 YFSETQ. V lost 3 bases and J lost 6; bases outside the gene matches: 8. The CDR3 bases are TGCGCCAGCAGCTCTGGACAGGGGGAGTGGAATGGCTACACCTTC. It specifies CASSSGQGEWNGYTF.

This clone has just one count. The CDR3 coding sequence is TGTGCCAGCAGTGACCACAGGGGCAGAGATAGCAATCAGCCCCAGCATTTT. The encoded protein is CASSDHRGRDSNQPQHF. The chain carries TRBV2 and TRBJ1-5, with TRBD1 identical over 7 bases. Germline lookup yields CDR1 SNHLY and CDR2 FYNNEI. The CDR3 runs to 17 residues. V shed 3 bases and J 0 bases; nucleotides not matched to a gene: 8.

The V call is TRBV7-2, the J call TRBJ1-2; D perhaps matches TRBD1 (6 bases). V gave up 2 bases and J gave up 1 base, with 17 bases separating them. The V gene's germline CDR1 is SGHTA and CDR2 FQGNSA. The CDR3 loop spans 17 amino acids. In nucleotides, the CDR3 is TGTGCCAGCAGCTTATATGTCTCTAACAGGGATAACTATGGCTACACCTTC. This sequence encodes CASSLYVSNRDNYGYTF. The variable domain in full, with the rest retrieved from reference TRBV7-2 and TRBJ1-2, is GAGVSQSPSNKVTEKGKDVELRCDPISGHTALYWYRQSLGQGLEFLIYFQGNSAPDKSGLPSDRFSAERTGGSVSTLTIQRTQQEDSAVYLCASSLYVSNRDNYGYTFGSGTRLTVV.

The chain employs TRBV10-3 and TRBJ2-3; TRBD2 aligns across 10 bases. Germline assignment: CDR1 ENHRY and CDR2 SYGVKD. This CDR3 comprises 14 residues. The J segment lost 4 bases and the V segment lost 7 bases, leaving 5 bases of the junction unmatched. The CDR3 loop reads CAINLAGEADTQYF. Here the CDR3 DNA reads TGTGCCATCAATCTAGCGGGGGAAGCAGATACGCAGTATTTT.

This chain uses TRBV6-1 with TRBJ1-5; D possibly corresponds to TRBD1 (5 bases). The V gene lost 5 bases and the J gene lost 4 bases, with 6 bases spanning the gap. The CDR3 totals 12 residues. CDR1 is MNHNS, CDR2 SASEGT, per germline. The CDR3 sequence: CASSTGNQPQHF. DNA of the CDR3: TGTGCCAGCAGTACAGGAAATCAGCCCCAGCATTTT.

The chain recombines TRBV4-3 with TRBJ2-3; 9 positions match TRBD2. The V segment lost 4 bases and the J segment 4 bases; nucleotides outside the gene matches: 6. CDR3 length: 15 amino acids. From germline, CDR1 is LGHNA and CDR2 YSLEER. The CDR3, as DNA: TGCGCCAGCAGCCCCGCTAGCGGGATCGCAGATACGCAGTATTTT. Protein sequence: CASSPASGIADTQYF.

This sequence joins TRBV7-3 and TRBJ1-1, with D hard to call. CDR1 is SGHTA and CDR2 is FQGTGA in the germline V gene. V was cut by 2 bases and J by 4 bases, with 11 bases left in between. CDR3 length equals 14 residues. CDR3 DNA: TGTGCCAGCAGCTTAGAAGGATGGCGCACTGAAGCTTTCTTT. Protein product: CASSLEGWRTEAFF.

CDR3 loop: CSVRGRDRENTEAFF. CDR3 nucleotide sequence: TGCAGCGTGAGGGGGAGGGACAGGGAGAACACTGAAGCTTTCTTT. This rearrangement joins TRBV29-1 to TRBJ1-1; 9 nucleotides align to TRBD1. The CDR3 extends over 15 amino acids. J was trimmed by 1 base and V by 6 bases; bases with no gene match: 9. The V gene's germline CDR1 is SQVTM and CDR2 ANQGSEA.

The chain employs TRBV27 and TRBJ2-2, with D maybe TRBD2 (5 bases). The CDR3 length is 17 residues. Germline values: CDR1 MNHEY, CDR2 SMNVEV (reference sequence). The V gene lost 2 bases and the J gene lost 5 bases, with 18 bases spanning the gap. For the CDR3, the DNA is TGTGCCAGCAGTTTAAGGCCGGGGTTTTCCTCTACCGGGGAGCTGTTTTTT. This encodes CASSLRPGFSSTGELFF.

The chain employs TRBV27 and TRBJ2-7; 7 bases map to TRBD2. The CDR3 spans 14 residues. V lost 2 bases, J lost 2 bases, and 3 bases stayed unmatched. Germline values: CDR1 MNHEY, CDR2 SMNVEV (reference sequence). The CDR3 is CASSLRGVPYEQYF. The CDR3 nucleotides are TGTGCCAGCAGTTTACGGGGGGTTCCCTACGAGCAGTACTTC.

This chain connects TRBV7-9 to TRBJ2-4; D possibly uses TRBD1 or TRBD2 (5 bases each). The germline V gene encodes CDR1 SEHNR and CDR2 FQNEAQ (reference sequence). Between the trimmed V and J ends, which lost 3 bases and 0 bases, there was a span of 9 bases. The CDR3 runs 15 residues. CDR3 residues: CASSFEGRAKNIQYF. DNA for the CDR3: TGTGCCAGCAGCTTCGAGGGACGAGCCAAAAACATTCAGTACTTC.

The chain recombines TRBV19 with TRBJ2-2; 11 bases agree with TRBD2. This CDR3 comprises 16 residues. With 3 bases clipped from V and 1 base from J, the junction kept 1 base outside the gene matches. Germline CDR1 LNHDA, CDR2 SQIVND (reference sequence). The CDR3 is CASSITSGGNTGELFF. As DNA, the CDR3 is TGTGCCAGTAGTATTACTAGCGGGGGGAACACCGGGGAGCTGTTTTTT.

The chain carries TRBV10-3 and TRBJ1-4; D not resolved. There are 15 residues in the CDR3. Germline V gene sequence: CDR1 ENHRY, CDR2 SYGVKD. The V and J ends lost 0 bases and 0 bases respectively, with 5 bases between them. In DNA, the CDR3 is TGTGCCATCAGTGAGTCGGCCTCAACTAATGAAAAACTGTTTTTT. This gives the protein CAISESASTNEKLFF.

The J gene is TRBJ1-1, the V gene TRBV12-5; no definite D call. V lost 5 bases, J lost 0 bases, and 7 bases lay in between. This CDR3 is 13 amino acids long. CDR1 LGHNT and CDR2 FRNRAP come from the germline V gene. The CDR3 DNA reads TGTGCTAGTGGTCCTGGACTGAACACTGAAGCTTTCTTT. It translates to CASGPGLNTEAFF.

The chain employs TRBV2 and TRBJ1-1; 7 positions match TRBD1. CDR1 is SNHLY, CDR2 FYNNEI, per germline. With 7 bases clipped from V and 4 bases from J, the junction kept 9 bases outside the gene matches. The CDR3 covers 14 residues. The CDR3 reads CASNYRGVSTEAFF. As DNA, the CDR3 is TGTGCCAGCAATTACAGGGGAGTGAGCACTGAAGCTTTCTTT.

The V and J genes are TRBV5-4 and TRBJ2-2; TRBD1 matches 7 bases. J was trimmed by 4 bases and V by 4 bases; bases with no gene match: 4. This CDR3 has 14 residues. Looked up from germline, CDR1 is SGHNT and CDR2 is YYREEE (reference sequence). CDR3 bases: TGTGCCAGCAGCCGGGACAGCTCCACCGGGGAGCTGTTTTTT. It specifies CASSRDSSTGELFF.

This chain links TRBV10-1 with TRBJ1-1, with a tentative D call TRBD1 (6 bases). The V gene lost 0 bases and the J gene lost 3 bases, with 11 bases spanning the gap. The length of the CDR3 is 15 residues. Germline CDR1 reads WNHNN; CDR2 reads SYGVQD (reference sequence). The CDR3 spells CASSESGAGDTEAFF. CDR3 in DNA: TGCGCCAGCAGTGAGTCGGGGGCGGGGGACACTGAAGCTTTCTTT.

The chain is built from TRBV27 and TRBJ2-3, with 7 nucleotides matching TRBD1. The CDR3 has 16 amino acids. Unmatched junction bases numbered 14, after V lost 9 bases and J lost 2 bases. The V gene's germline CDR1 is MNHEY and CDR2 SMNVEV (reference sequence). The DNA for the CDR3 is TGTGCCAGTAGAACCACCGGGACAGCAATCACAGATACGCAGTATTTT. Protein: CASRTTGTAITDTQYF.

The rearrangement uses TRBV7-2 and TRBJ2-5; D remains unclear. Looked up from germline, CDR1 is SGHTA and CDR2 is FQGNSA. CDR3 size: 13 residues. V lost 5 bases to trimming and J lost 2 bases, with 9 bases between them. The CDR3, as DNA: TGTGCCAGCAGCGGAATAGCTCAAGAGACCCAGTACTTC. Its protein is CASSGIAQETQYF. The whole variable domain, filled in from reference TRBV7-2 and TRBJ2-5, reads GAGVSQSPSNKVTEKGKDVELRCDPISGHTALYWYRQSLGQGLEFLIYFQGNSAPDKSGLPSDRFSAERTGGSVSTLTIQRTQQEDSAVYLCASSGIAQETQYFGPGTRLLVL.

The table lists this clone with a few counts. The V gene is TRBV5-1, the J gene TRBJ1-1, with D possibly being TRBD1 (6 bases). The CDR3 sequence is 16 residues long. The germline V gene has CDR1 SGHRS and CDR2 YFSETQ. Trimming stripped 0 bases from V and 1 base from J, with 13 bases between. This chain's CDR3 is CASSLALQGPNTEAFF. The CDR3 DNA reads TGCGCCAGCAGCTTGGCCCTACAGGGACCGAACACTGAAGCTTTCTTT.

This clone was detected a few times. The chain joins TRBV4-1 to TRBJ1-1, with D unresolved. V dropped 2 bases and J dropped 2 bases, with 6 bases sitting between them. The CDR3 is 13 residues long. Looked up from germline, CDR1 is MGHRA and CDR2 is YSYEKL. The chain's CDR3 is CASSQKENTEAFF. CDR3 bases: TGCGCCAGCAGCCAAAAGGAAAACACTGAAGCTTTCTTT.

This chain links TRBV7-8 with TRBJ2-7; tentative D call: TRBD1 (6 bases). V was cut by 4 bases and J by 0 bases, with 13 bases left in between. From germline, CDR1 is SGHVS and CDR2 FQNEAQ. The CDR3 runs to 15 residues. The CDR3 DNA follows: TGTGCCAGCAGCTCCCGGGACACCTACTCCTACGAGCAGTACTTC. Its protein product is CASSSRDTYSYEQYF. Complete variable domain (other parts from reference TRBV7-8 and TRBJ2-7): GAGVSQSPRYKVAKRGQDVALRCDPISGHVSLFWYQQALGQGPEFLTYFQNEAQLDKSGLPSDRFFAERPEGSVSTLKIQRTQQEDSAVYLCASSSRDTYSYEQYFGPGTRLTVT.

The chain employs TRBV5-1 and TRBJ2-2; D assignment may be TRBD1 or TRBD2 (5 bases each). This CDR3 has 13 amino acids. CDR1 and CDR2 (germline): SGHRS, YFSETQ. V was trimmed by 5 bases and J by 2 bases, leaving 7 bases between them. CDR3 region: CASRGDNTGELFF. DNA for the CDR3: TGCGCCAGCAGGGGGGATAACACCGGGGAGCTGTTTTTT.

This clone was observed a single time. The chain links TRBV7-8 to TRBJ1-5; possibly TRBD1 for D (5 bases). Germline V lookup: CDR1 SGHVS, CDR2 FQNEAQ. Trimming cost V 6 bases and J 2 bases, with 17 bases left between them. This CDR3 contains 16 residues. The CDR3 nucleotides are TGTGCCAGCAGTCGCGGGGCCGACAGCGGCAATCAGCCCCAGCATTTT. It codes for CASSRGADSGNQPQHF.